This T cell receptor (beta chain) was captured by sequencing in a study of persistence of HIV-infected CD4 T cells. This clone was observed a single time. The antigen remains unidentified. Study-level points and caveats: Proviral oligoclonality tracked with TCR oligoclonality within the same sorted cells.

This was the immunoSEQ version 4 assay in survey mode. Using immunoSEQ multiplex PCR, the repertoire was profiled, and TCRdb retains in-frame clones only, with some absent. This table has 40,000 to 55,000 clones, around 90% appearing once. This nonspecific control used anti-CD3/anti-CD28 bead stimulation of CD4+ T cells. Responding CD4+ T cells were sorted by upregulation of both CD40 ligand and CD69. Donors had CD4+ T cell counts above 400 cells/uL and were CMV-seropositive. This CDR3 spans 16 amino acids. V lost 0 bases, J lost 4 bases, and 15 bases lay in between. The germline gives CDR1 LGHNA, CDR2 YSLEER.

The sequence was collected from an adult woman with HIV who was CMV-seropositive. Specimen: CD4+ T cells sorted from PBMCs after 18-hour stimulation, collected from a patient who received antiretroviral therapy. The gene calls are TRBV4-3 and TRBJ1-2; a possible D gene is TRBD1 (5 bases). CDR3 sequence reads: CASSQDNGGVSYGYTF. Written as DNA, the CDR3 is TGCGCCAGCAGCCAAGATAATGGGGGGGTTAGCTATGGCTACACCTTC.